The source of this T cell receptor beta chain is a study of response to subunit inactivated influenza vaccine (dated by TCRdb to the late 2010s). Study-level background: To follow how T cells responded to a trivalent subunit inactivated influenza vaccine, the researchers relied on deep quantitative profiling of the T cell receptor repertoire.

V lost 3 bases and J lost 6 bases, and the count of bases not matched to a germline gene is 5. In the germline V gene (reference sequence), CDR1 corresponds to DFQATT and CDR2 to SNEGSKA. There are 12 amino acids in the CDR3, from cysteine to phenylalanine inclusive. Of the read, only the CDR3 DNA is kept; its 36 bases are in frame from base 1. Study-wide findings and limitations: The authors proposed that each seasonal influenza vaccination may bring in only a limited number of new T cells.

Library construction relied on RT-PCR. The instrument was an Illumina HiSeq 2500. Using fastp trimming at Q25 and MiXCR clonotype assembly, TCRdb reanalyzed the public sequencing data and kept in-frame beta chains. Merged by CDR3 protein, the rows form single entries marked with the most common genes and DNA. For this sample there are roughly 790,000 distinct CDR3 sequences; approximately 21% appear just once. The biggest ten clones account for about a tenth of the sample. With respect to this clonotype: Its target antigen remains unknown. Base qualities were left out, and no much larger clone turns up one base away.

This clonotype originated in a man aged 50 or older who received an inactivated influenza vaccine. Donor details come from another sample of the same person, matched by shared clones. This sample comprised PBMCs from blood, obtained about 5 days after vaccination. Recombination joined TRBV20-1 with TRBJ2-7; 7 central nucleotides agree with TRBD2. The nucleotide sequence is TGCAGTGCTAGGGGCCCGGGGGGCGAGCAGTACTTC. Its amino acids are CSARGPGGEQYF.